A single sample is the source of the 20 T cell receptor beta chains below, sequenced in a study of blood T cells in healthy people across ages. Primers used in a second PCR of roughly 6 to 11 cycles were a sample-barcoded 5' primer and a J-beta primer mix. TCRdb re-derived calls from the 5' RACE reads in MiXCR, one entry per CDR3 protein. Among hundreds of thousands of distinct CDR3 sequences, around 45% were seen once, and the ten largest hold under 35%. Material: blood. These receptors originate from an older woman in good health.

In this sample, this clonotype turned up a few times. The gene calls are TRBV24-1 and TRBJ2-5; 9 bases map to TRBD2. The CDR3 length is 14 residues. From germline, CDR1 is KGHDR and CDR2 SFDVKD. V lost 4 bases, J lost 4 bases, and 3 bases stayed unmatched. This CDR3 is CATSDTAGGETQYF. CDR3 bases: TGTGCCACCAGTGACACAGCGGGAGGAGAGACCCAGTACTTC.

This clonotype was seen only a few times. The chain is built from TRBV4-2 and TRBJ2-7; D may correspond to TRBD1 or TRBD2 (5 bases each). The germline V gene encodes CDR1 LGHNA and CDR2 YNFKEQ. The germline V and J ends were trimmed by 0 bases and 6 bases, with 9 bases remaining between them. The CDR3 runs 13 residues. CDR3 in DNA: TGTGCCAGCAGCCAAGATATCGGGGCCGAGCAGTACTTC. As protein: CASSQDIGAEQYF.

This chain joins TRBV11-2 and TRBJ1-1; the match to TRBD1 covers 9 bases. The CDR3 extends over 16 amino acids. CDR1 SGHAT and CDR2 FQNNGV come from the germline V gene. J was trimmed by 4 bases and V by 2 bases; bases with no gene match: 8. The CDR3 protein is CASSLTLTGGTTEAFF. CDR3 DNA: TGTGCCAGCAGCTTAACTTTAACAGGGGGCACCACTGAAGCTTTCTTT.

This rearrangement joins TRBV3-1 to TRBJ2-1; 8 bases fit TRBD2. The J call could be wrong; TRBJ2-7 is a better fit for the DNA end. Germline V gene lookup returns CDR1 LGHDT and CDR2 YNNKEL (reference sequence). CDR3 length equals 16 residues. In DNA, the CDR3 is TGTGCCAGAACCCAAGAAGGAACTAGCGGATACAATGAGCAGTACTTC. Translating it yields CARTQEGTSGYNEQYF.

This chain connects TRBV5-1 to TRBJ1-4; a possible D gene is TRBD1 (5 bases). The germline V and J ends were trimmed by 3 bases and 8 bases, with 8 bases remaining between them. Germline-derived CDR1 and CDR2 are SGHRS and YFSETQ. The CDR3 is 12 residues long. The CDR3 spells CASSSNREKLFF. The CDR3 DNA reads TGCGCCAGCAGCTCCAACAGGGAAAAACTGTTTTTT.

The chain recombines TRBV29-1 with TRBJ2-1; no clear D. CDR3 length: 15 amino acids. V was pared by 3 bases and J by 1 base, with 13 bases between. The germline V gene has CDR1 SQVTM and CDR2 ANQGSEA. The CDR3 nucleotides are TGCAGCGTTGACGTGTCCCGGGCATCCTACAATGAGCAGTTCTTC. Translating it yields CSVDVSRASYNEQFF.

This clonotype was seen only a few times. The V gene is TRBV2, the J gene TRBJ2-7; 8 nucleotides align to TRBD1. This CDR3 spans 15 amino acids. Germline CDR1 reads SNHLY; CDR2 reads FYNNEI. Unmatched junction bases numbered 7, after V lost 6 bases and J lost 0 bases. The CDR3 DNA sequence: TGTGCCAGCAGCCCACTGACAGGGGCCTCCTACGAGCAGTACTTC. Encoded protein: CASSPLTGASYEQYF.

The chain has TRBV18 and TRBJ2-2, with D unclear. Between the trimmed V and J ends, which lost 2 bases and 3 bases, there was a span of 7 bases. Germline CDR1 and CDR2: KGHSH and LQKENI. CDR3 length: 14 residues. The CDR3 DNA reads TGTGCCAGCTCACCAGATCAAGACACCGGGGAGCTGTTTTTT. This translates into CASSPDQDTGELFF.

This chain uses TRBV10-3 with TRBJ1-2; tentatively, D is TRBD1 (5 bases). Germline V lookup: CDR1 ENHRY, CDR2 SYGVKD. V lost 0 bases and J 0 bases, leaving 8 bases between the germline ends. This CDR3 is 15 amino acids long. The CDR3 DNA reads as TGTGCCATCAGTGAGTCGGGGACCACTAACTATGGCTACACCTTC. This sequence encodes CAISESGTTNYGYTF.

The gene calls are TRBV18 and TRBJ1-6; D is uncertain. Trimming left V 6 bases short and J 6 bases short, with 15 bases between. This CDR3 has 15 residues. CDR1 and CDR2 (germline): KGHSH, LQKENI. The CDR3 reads CASSESAAANSPLHF. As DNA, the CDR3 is TGTGCCAGCTCGGAGAGTGCAGCAGCTAATTCACCCCTCCACTTT.

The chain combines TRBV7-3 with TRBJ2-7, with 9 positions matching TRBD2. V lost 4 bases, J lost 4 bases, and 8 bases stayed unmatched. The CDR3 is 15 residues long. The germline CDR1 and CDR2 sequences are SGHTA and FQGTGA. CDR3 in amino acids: CASSSLAGAGYEQYF. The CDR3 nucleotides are TGTGCCAGCAGCTCCTTAGCGGGAGCAGGGTACGAGCAGTACTTC. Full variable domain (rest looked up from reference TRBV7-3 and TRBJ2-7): GAGVSQTPSNKVTEKGKYVELRCDPISGHTALYWYRQSLGQGPEFLIYFQGTGAADDSGLPNDRFFAVRPEGSVSTLKIQRTERGDSAVYLCASSSLAGAGYEQYFGPGTRLTVT.

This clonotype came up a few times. This CDR3 reads CASSPGLGVEGPQYF. Here the CDR3 DNA reads TGTGCCAGCAGTCCGGGACTAGGGGTCGAGGGTCCCCAGTACTTC. The rearrangement joins TRBV27 to TRBJ2-7; 8 bases are shared with TRBD2. The germline CDR1 and CDR2 sequences are MNHEY and SMNVEV (reference sequence). V trimming: 5 bases; J trimming: 10 bases; junction bases outside the gene matches: 16. The CDR3 has 15 amino acids.

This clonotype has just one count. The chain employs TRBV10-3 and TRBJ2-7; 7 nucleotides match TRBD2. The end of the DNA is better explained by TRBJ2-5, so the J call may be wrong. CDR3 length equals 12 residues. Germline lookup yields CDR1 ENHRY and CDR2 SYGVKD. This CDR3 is CAIGRVMETQYF. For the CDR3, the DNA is TGTGCCATCGGGAGGGTAATGGAGACCCAGTACTTC.

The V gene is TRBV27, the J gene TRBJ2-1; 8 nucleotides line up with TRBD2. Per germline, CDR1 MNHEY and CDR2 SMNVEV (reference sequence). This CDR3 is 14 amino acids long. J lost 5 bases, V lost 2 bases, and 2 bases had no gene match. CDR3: CASSLELADNEQFF. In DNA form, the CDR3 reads TGTGCCAGCAGTTTAGAACTAGCGGACAATGAGCAGTTCTTC.

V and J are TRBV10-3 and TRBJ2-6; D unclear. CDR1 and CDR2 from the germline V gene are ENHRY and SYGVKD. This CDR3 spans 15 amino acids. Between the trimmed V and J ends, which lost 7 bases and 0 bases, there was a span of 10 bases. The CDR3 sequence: CAIISDLSGANVLTF. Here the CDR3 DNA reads TGTGCCATCATTTCGGACCTCTCTGGGGCCAACGTCCTGACTTTC.

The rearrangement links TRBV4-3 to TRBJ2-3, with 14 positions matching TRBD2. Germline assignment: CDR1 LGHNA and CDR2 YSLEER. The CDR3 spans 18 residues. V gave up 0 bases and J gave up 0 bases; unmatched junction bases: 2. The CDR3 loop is CASSQEGLAGGSTDTQYF. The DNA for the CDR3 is TGCGCCAGCAGCCAAGAAGGACTAGCGGGGGGTAGCACAGATACGCAGTATTTT.

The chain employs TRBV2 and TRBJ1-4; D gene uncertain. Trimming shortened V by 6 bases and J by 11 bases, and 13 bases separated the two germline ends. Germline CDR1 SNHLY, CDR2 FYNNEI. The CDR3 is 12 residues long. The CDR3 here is CASRMTTGKLFF. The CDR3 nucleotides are TGTGCCAGCAGGATGACGACGGGCAAACTGTTTTTT.

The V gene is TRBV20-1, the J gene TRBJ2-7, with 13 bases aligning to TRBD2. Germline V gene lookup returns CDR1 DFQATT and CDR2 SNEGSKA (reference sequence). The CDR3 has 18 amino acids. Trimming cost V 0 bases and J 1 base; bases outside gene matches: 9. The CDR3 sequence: CSARDGLRTSGSSYEQYF. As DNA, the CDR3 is TGCAGTGCTAGAGATGGGCTTCGGACTAGCGGGAGTTCCTACGAGCAGTACTTC.

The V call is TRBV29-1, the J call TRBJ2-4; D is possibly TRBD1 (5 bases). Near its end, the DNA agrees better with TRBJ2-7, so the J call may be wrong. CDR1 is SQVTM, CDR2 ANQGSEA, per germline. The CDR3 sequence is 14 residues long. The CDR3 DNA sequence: TGCAGCGTTCTAACAATAACAGGCCCGGACGAGCAGTACTTC. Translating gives CSVLTITGPDEQYF.

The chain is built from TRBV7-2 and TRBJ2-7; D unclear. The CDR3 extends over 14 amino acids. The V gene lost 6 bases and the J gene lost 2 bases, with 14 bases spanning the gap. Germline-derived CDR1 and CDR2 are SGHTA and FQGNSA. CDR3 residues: CASRSVPWAYEQYF. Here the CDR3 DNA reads TGTGCCAGCAGATCCGTTCCTTGGGCCTACGAGCAGTACTTC.